This T cell receptor beta chain stems from a study of blood T cell repertoires in COVID-19. About the study: Sites in the United States, Italy and Spain provided acute and convalescent COVID-19 samples. The analysed material was cDNA or gDNA that came from T cells, B-cell-depleted T cells, or PBMCs.

V shed 3 bases and J 4 bases; nucleotides not matched to a gene: 4. The CDR3 sequence is 15 residues long. The germline V gene has CDR1 MDHEN and CDR2 SYDVKM. The repertoire was sequenced with immunoSEQ multiplex PCR; TCRdb's copy has only in-frame clones and lacks some. The table has 400,000 or so clones, approximately 86% seen once. This chain joins TRBV28 and TRBJ2-1; 9 bases line up with TRBD2. Sequenced sample: peripheral blood. The sequence was obtained from a human donor in a cohort sampled during active COVID-19. CDR3 DNA: TGTGCCAGCAGTTTCGCGCTAGCGGGGTACAATGAGCAGTTCTTC. Its protein is CASSFALAGYNEQFF.